This T cell receptor beta chain came from a study of cytotoxic CD8 clonotypes in ibrutinib-treated CLL. Germline lookup yields CDR1 SGHVS and CDR2 FNYEAQ. This CDR3 contains 15 residues. V gave up 0 bases and J gave up 8 bases, with 14 bases separating them. Clones were read by immunoSEQ multiplex PCR, and TCRdb kept only the in-frame ones, dropping some. This sample yields about 130,000 clones, of which over 60% are seen a single time; about 13% belongs to the top ten. The gene calls are TRBV7-6 and TRBJ2-1, with D possibly being TRBD2 (5 bases). Here the sequenced sample was PBMCs, taken after 12 months of ibrutinib treatment. The TCR comes from a human donor with chronic lymphocytic leukemia. The CDR3 loop is CASSLAAGLPDEQFF. The CDR3 DNA is TGTGCCAGCAGCTTAGCGGCGGGCCTTCCTGATGAGCAGTTCTTC.